Listed below are T cell receptor beta chains from one sample, sequenced in a study of blood T cell repertoires in COVID-19. TCRdb's table, derived via immunoSEQ multiplex PCR, lists solely in-frame clones and lacks some. The sample shows about 43,000 clones, around 79% of them seen only once. Sequencing was done on a sample of peripheral blood. These TCRs come from a woman in her sixties with acute or convalescent COVID-19. The conserved cysteine and the conserved F or W are not part of the CDR3 here. The size of a clone is reported for some rows only, either as once, few or many, or as a class for expanded clones.

clone size,V gene,J gene,CDR3 protein
-,TRBV2,TRBJ1-5,ASRAVGTGHQPQH
-,TRBV19,TRBJ1-6,ASSVLPDSPLH
-,TRBV11-2,TRBJ2-2,ASSLHPDRGAGELF
-,TRBV11-3,TRBJ2-4,ASSKGRGATPQY
-,TRBV5-4,TRBJ2-2,ASRGGNTGELF
-,TRBV4-1,TRBJ1-1,ASSQDTMNTEAF
-,TRBV5-1,TRBJ2-6,ACCLGWGQGVSGANVLT
-,TRBV7-3,TRBJ2-3,ASSLAGGYTDTQY
-,TRBV27,TRBJ1-3,ASSPTGSSGNTIY
-,TRBV2,TRBJ1-3,ASSVEGLSSGNTIY
-,TRBV12-3/TRBV12-4,TRBJ2-5,ASREGSFETQY
-,TRBV5-4,TRBJ2-1,ASSSPLAGRRYNEQF
once,TRBV9,TRBJ1-4,ASSVALPGLGEKLF
once,TRBV9,TRBJ2-1,ASSFRENEQF
-,TRBV7-7,TRBJ2-3,ASSRSGGRGDTQY
-,TRBV12-3/TRBV12-4,TRBJ2-7,ASSFLDRLEQY
once,TRBV4-3,TRBJ2-1,ASSQDPPNEQF
-,TRBV27,TRBJ1-6,ASSMAGQTYNSPLH
-,TRBV4-1,TRBJ2-7,ASSQGTGASYEQY
-,TRBV11-3,TRBJ2-1,ASSSEIHKPNEQF
-,TRBV19,TRBJ2-1,ASSQDREQF
-,TRBV6-6,TRBJ1-6,ASSYSRGAASPLH
-,TRBV19,TRBJ2-7,ASSNQVVGEQY
-,TRBV11-2,TRBJ2-7,ASSLPQGPSYEQY
-,TRBV7-6,TRBJ2-2,ASSLVAGNTGELF
-,TRBV7-2,TRBJ2-3,ASSFTGGADTQY
-,TRBV7-2,TRBJ1-1,ASSSGGRGTEAF
-,TRBV19,TRBJ1-5,ASSIRQPGSQNQPQH
-,TRBV11-2,TRBJ2-7,ASSLEVISNEQY
once,TRBV27,TRBJ1-6,ASSMDTNSPLH
-,TRBV5-4,TRBJ1-4,ASSSGSITNEKLF
-,TRBV3-1/TRBV3-2,TRBJ2-7,ASSRPGQGVYEQY
-,TRBV7-2,TRBJ1-1,ASSLGEVPEAF
-,TRBV30,TRBJ1-2,AWRGPGDGYT
-,TRBV3-1/TRBV3-2,TRBJ2-4,ASSQVSGHPNIQY
-,TRBV5-4,TRBJ2-2,ASSEGLRGAGELF
-,TRBV12-3/TRBV12-4,TRBJ2-7,ASSPGRGGEQY
-,TRBV6-6,TRBJ2-3,ASTRLADTDTQY
-,TRBV21-1,TRBJ2-1,ASIGDEQF
-,TRBV10-3,TRBJ2-1,AISDPGGASYNEQF
-,TRBV7-8,TRBJ2-5,ASRPWGGTETQY
-,TRBV6-6,TRBJ2-1,ASSRQGSYNEQF
-,TRBV7-2,TRBJ2-2,ASSLDSGGAAELF
-,TRBV12-3/TRBV12-4,TRBJ1-1,ASSIQMNTEAF
-,TRBV6-5,TRBJ2-7,ASSYQGTEQY
once,TRBV10-1,TRBJ2-7,ASGLAGDYEQY
-,TRBV3-1/TRBV3-2,TRBJ2-5,ASSRRQRQETQY
-,TRBV5-6,TRBJ1-4,ASSLLTGNEKLF
-,TRBV6-6,TRBJ1-5,ASSPTTPGINQPQH
-,TRBV3-1/TRBV3-2,TRBJ1-4,ASSQGEFGEKLF
-,TRBV6-1,TRBJ2-2,ASSDRTGLNTGELF
-,TRBV11-3,TRBJ1-3,ASSSRQGSDTIY
-,TRBV10-2,TRBJ2-2,ASSGYSTGELF
-,TRBV4-3,TRBJ2-2,ASSQDTRPAGELF